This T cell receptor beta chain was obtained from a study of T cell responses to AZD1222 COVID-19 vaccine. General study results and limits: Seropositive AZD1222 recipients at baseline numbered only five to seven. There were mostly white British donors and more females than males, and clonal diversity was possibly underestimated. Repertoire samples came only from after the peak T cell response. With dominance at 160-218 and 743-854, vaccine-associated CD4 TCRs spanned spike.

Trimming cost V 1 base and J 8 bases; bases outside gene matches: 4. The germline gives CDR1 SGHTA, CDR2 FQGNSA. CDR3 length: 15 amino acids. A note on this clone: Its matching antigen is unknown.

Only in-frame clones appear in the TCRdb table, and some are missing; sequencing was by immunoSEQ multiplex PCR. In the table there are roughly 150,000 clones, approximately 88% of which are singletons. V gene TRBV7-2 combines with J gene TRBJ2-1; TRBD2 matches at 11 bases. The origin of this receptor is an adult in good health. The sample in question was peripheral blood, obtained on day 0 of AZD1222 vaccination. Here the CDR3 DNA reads TGTGCCAGCAGCTTAGTAGCGGGAGGGCAGGATGAGCAGTTCTTC. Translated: CASSLVAGGQDEQFF.